The present entry profiles one T cell receptor (beta chain) with its context. In the original analysis: For nucleated cells, counts were estimated from reference gene primer amplification. The method was immunoSEQ multiplex PCR; TCRdb's version includes in-frame clones alone and lacks a portion of them. That table furnishes V, J and clone size, whereas the DNA furnished D and trimming. The data show 140,000 or so clones, with approximately 80% seen just once and approximately 2% held by the top ten. The data belong to a study of blood T cell repertoires in COVID-19. In the study overall: COVID-19 samples, acute and convalescent, were from the United States, Italy and Spain. The analysed material was cDNA or gDNA that came from T cells, B-cell-depleted T cells, or PBMCs.

The germline CDR1 and CDR2 sequences are LNHNV and YYDKDF (reference sequence). V dropped 1 base and J dropped 1; count of bases not matched to a gene: 3. This CDR3 has 16 amino acids. The receptor's source is a woman aged 55 to 70 with acute or convalescent COVID-19. The chain has TRBV15 and TRBJ2-2, with 7 bases fitting TRBD1. Specimen: peripheral blood. The CDR3: CATSRGDRVNTGELFF. The CDR3 bases are TGTGCCACCAGCAGAGGGGACAGAGTGAACACCGGGGAGCTGTTTTTT.